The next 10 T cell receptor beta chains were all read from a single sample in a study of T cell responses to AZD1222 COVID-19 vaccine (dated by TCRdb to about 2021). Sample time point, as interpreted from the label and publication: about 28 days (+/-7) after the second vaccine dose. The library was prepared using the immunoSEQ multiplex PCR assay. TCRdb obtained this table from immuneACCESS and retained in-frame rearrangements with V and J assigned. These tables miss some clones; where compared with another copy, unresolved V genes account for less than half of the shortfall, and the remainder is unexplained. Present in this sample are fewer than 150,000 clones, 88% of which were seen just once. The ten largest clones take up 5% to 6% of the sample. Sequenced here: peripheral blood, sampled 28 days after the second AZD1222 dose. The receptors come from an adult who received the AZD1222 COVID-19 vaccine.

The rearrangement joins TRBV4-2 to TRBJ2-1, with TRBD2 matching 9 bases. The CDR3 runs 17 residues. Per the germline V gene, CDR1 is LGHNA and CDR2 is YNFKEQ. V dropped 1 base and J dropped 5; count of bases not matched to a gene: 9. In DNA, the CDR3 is TGTGCCAGCAGCCAAGCGGCCCTAGGACTAGCGAACAATGAGCAGTTCTTC. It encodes CASSQAALGLANNEQFF.

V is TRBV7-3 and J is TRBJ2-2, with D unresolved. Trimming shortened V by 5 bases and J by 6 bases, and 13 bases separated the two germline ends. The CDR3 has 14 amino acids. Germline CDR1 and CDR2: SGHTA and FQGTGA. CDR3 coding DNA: TGTGCCAGCAGCGCCTCCTATGGGGCCGGGGAGCTGTTTTTT. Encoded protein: CASSASYGAGELFF.

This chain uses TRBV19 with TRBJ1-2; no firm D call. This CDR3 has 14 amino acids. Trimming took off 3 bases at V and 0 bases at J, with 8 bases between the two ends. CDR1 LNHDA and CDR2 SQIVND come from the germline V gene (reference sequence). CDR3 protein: CASSISASNYGYTF. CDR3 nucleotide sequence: TGTGCCAGTAGTATTTCGGCGTCTAACTATGGCTACACCTTC.

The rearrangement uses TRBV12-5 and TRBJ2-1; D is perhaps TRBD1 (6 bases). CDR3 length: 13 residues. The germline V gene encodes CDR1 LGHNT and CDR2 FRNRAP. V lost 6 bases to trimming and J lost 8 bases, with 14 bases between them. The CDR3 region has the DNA TGTGCTAGTGGCCCTATACAGGGTCATGAGCAGTTCTTC. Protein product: CASGPIQGHEQFF.

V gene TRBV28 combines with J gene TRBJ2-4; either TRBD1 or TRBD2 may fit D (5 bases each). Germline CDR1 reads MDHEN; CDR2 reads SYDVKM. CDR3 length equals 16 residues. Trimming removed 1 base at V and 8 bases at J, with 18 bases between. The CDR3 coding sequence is TGTGCCAGCAGTTTATTTCGGGGCATGCCGAGGGACATTCAGTACTTC. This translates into CASSLFRGMPRDIQYF.

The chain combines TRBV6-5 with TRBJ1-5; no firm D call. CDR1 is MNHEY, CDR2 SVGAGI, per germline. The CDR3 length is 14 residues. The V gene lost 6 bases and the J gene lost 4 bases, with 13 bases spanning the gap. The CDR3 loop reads CASSPDGWNQPQHF. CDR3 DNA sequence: TGTGCCAGCAGCCCCGACGGGTGGAATCAGCCCCAGCATTTT.

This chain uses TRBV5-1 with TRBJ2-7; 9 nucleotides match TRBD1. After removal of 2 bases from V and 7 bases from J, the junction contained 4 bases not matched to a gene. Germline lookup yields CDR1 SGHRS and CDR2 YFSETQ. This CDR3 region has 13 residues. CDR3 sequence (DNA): TGCGCCAGCAGCTTACAGGGGGCGGATGAGCAGTACTTC. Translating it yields CASSLQGADEQYF.

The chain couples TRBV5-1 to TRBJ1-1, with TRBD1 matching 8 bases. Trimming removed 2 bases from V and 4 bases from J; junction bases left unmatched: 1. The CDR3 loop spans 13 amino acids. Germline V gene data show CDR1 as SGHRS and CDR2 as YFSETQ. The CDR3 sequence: CASSLTGGTEAFF. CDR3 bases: TGCGCCAGCAGCTTAACAGGGGGCACTGAAGCTTTCTTT.

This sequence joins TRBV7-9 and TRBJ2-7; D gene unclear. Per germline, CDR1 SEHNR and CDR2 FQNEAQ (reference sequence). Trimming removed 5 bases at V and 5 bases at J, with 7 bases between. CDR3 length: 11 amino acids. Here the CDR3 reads CASSVYDEQYF. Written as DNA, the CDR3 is TGTGCCAGCAGCGTTTATGACGAGCAGTACTTC.

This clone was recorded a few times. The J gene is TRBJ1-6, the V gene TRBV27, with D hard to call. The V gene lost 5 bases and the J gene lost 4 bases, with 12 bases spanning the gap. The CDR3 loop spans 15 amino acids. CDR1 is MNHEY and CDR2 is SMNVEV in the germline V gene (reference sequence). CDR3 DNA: TGTGCCAGCAGTCTGGACGTTGGGTATAATTCACCCCTCCACTTT. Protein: CASSLDVGYNSPLHF.